Each of the 16 T cell receptor beta chains below was sequenced from the same sample in a study of post-analysis software for immune sequencing data. Study findings and constraints: Included in a set of roughly five TRBV segments more frequent in patients than controls were TRBV5-6, TRBV5-1 and TRBV20-1.

Antigens of these TCRs are unknown. Sequencing libraries made from TCR beta cDNA carried unique molecular identifiers. TCRdb passed the PCR reads through MiXCR, listing each CDR3 protein once. The table lists a few hundred thousand distinct CDR3 sequences, less than 35% of them singletons. Sample: blood. Receptors originate from a girl aged 10 to 17 with multiple sclerosis.

The chain links TRBV4-2 to TRBJ2-7, with D perhaps given as TRBD1 or TRBD2 (5 bases each). The J call is doubtful: the DNA matches TRBJ2-5 better. The CDR3 loop spans 15 amino acids. From germline, CDR1 is LGHNA and CDR2 YNFKEQ. CDR3 DNA sequence: TGTGCCAGCAGCCAAAGGGACGGTTACGGAGAGACCCAGTACTTC. It codes for CASSQRDGYGETQYF.

The gene calls are TRBV2 and TRBJ2-1; 8 bases agree with TRBD1. J gave up 6 bases and V 6 bases, and 4 bases lay outside the gene matches. Germline assignment: CDR1 SNHLY and CDR2 FYNNEI. This CDR3 comprises 13 residues. The CDR3 reads CASRQGVCNEQFF. DNA for the CDR3: TGTGCCAGCAGACAGGGGGTTTGCAATGAGCAGTTCTTC.

The chain carries TRBV11-2 and TRBJ2-5; D not resolved. Germline V gene sequence: CDR1 SGHAT, CDR2 FQNNGV. Trimming left V 5 bases short and J 5 bases short, with 12 bases between. This CDR3 is built from 13 residues. The CDR3 region is CASSKAYGETQYF. CDR3 DNA sequence: TGTGCCAGCAGCAAAGCGTACGGTGAGACCCAGTACTTC.

The table lists this clonotype with a few counts. The chain is built from TRBV24-1 and TRBJ2-1, with 8 bases matching TRBD2. The CDR3 spans 14 residues. After removal of 5 bases from V and 5 bases from J, the junction contained 4 bases not matched to a gene. Per the germline V gene, CDR1 is KGHDR and CDR2 is SFDVKD. CDR3 DNA sequence: TGTGCCACCAGTGGCGGGGGGTATAACAATGAGCAGTTCTTC. Translation gives CATSGGGYNNEQFF.

This chain joins TRBV5-6 and TRBJ2-7; 8 nucleotides line up with TRBD1. This CDR3 spans 15 amino acids. CDR1 and CDR2 (germline): SGHDT, YYEEEE. After removal of 4 bases from V and 0 bases from J, the junction contained 6 bases not matched to a gene. The CDR3 sequence is CASSLTGGNSYEQYF. The CDR3 DNA reads as TGTGCCAGCAGCCTCACAGGGGGGAACTCCTACGAGCAGTACTTC.

This clonotype occurred a few times. CDR3 in amino acids: CASSQGREGTEAFF. The DNA of the CDR3 is TGCGCCAGCAGCCAAGGCCGGGAGGGCACTGAAGCTTTCTTT. V is TRBV4-3 and J is TRBJ1-1, with D hard to call. Germline V lookup: CDR1 LGHNA, CDR2 YSLEER. V dropped 1 base and J dropped 4 bases, with 10 bases sitting between them. The CDR3 runs to 14 residues.

This clonotype was detected a few times. The chain carries TRBV6-1 and TRBJ1-1; TRBD1 aligns across 7 bases. Germline values: CDR1 MNHNS, CDR2 SASEGT. This CDR3 is built from 13 residues. V lost 6 bases to trimming and J lost 3 bases; unmatched junction nucleotides: 4. Here the CDR3 reads CASSRDSDTEAFF. CDR3 bases: TGTGCCAGCAGCCGGGACAGTGACACTGAAGCTTTCTTT.

The table lists this clonotype with a few counts. The gene calls are TRBV12-3 or TRBV12-4 and TRBJ2-5; TRBD1 matches at 9 bases. The CDR3 runs to 15 residues. Germline trimming cut 5 bases from V and 2 bases from J; bases unmatched to any gene: 6. Here the CDR3 DNA reads TGTGCCAGCAGTCCCGGGACAGGGCAGCAAGAGACCCAGTACTTC. Translating gives CASSPGTGQQETQYF.

The V gene is TRBV5-1, the J gene TRBJ1-1; TRBD1 matches 7 bases. Germline V gene sequence: CDR1 SGHRS, CDR2 YFSETQ. V shed 4 bases, J shed 0 bases, and the junction held 9 bases outside the gene matches. This CDR3 is 16 amino acids long. The CDR3 DNA reads TGCGCCAGCAGCCGGGTTACCGGGACAGTGAACACTGAAGCTTTCTTT. It is translated as CASSRVTGTVNTEAFF.

This clonotype was observed a few times. The gene calls are TRBV2 and TRBJ2-7, with D tentatively TRBD2 (5 bases). The V gene's germline CDR1 is SNHLY and CDR2 FYNNEI. The germline V and J ends were trimmed by 0 bases and 3 bases, with 15 bases remaining between them. The CDR3 has 16 amino acids. CDR3 bases: TGTGCCAGCAGTGAAGCGGCACTAGTAGGAAGCTACGAGCAGTACTTC. Translation: CASSEAALVGSYEQYF. Based on the CDR3 plus reference TRBV2 and TRBJ2-7, the full variable domain is EPEVTQTPSHQVTQMGQEVILRCVPISNHLYFYWYRQILGQKVEFLVSFYNNEISEKSEIFDDQFSVERPDGSNFTLKIRSTKLEDSAMYFCASSEAALVGSYEQYFGPGTRLTVT.

This clonotype was recorded only once. The chain couples TRBV28 to TRBJ2-7; perhaps TRBD1 as D (7 bases). V was trimmed by 1 base and J by 3 bases, leaving 25 bases between them. Germline assignment: CDR1 MDHEN and CDR2 SYDVKM. The length of the CDR3 is 19 residues. The CDR3 DNA reads as TGTGCCAGCAGTTTATTTCCCTCGGGCAGGGGGGATGAAGGCTACGAGCAGTACTTC. Its translation is CASSLFPSGRGDEGYEQYF. Using reference TRBV28 and TRBJ2-7 for the parts outside the CDR3, the full variable domain is DVKVTQSSRYLVKRTGEKVFLECVQDMDHENMFWYRQDPGLGLRLIYFSYDVKMKEKGDIPEGYSVSREKKERFSLILESASTNQTSMYLCASSLFPSGRGDEGYEQYFGPGTRLTVT.

This clonotype was found once. This rearrangement joins TRBV6-6 to TRBJ1-5; D possibly corresponds to TRBD1 (5 bases). Deletions cut 5 bases from V and 7 bases from J, with 15 bases between. Germline V gene data show CDR1 as MNHNY and CDR2 as SVGAGI (reference sequence). The CDR3 is 14 amino acids. CDR3 sequence reads: CASSVGGERQPQHF. CDR3 nucleotides: TGTGCCAGCAGTGTGGGGGGTGAAAGGCAGCCCCAGCATTTT.

This clonotype occurred a few times. The chain combines TRBV7-9 with TRBJ1-2, with D perhaps TRBD1 (6 bases). The germline V and J ends were trimmed by 3 bases and 7 bases, with 24 bases remaining between them. The CDR3 sequence is 17 residues long. Germline CDR1 and CDR2: SEHNR and FQNEAQ (reference sequence). The CDR3 nucleotides read TGTGCCAGCAGCTTTGGTTCGAACAGGGCACCCTATGGTGGCTACACCTTC. Translated: CASSFGSNRAPYGGYTF. The whole variable domain, remainder taken from reference TRBV7-9 and TRBJ1-2, is DTGVSQNPRHKITKRGQNVTFRCDPISEHNRLYWYRQTLGQGPEFLTYFQNEAQLEKSRLLSDRFSAERPKGSFSTLEIQRTEQGDSAMYLCASSFGSNRAPYGGYTFGSGTRLTVV.

This sequence joins TRBV2 and TRBJ1-1; TRBD1 matches 7 bases. The germline gives CDR1 SNHLY, CDR2 FYNNEI. V lost 6 bases and J lost 5; bases outside the gene matches: 12. The CDR3 loop spans 15 amino acids. CDR3 in amino acids: CASRGTDTKTTEAFF. The CDR3 region has the DNA TGTGCCAGCAGAGGGACAGATACAAAAACAACTGAAGCTTTCTTT. Using reference TRBV2 and TRBJ1-1 for the parts outside the CDR3, the full variable domain is EPEVTQTPSHQVTQMGQEVILRCVPISNHLYFYWYRQILGQKVEFLVSFYNNEISEKSEIFDDQFSVERPDGSNFTLKIRSTKLEDSAMYFCASRGTDTKTTEAFFGQGTRLTVV.

This clonotype was seen a few times. The chain joins TRBV20-1 to TRBJ2-1; 9 positions agree with TRBD2. This CDR3 has 14 residues. Germline lookup yields CDR1 DFQATT and CDR2 SNEGSKA (reference sequence). The V segment lost 6 bases and the J segment 4 bases; nucleotides outside the gene matches: 7. The CDR3 DNA reads TGCAGTGCCCCTCGCAGCGGGGGGTACAATGAGCAGTTCTTC. Its protein is CSAPRSGGYNEQFF.

This rearrangement joins TRBV6-5 to TRBJ2-7; 8 positions agree with TRBD1. Germline V lookup: CDR1 MNHEY, CDR2 SVGAGI. The CDR3 has 15 amino acids. With V trimmed by 5 bases and J by 1 base, 7 bases remained unmatched. In nucleotides, the CDR3 is TGTGCCAGCAGTGTAGACCGGGACAGGTCCTACGAGCAGTACTTC. Translation: CASSVDRDRSYEQYF.